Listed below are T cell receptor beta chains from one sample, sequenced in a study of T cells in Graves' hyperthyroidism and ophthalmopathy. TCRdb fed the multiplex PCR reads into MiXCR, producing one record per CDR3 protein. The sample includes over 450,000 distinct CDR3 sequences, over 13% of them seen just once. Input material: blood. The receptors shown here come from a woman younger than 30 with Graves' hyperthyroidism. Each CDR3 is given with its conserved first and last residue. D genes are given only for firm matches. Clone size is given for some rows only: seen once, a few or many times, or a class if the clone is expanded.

cdr3_aa: CASSPLGLASSYEQYF
cdr3_nt: TGTGCCAGCAGTCCCCTTGGGCTAGCGAGCTCCTACGAGCAGTACTTC
j_call: TRBJ2-7
d_call: -
v_call: TRBV2
clone_size: few

cdr3_aa: CASSLSETGPYNEQFF
cdr3_nt: TGTGCCAGCAGCTTAAGTGAAACAGGGCCCTACAATGAGCAGTTCTTC
j_call: TRBJ2-1
d_call: -
v_call: TRBV11-2
clone_size: many

cdr3_aa: CASSLKAIGGNYNEQFF
cdr3_nt: TGTGCCAGCAGCTTAAAGGCTATTGGGGGAAACTACAATGAGCAGTTCTTC
j_call: TRBJ2-1
d_call: -
v_call: TRBV11-2
clone_size: many

cdr3_aa: CASSVATGSGANVLTF
cdr3_nt: TGTGCCAGCAGCGTAGCAACCGGCTCTGGGGCCAACGTCCTGACTTTC
j_call: TRBJ2-6
d_call: -
v_call: TRBV9
clone_size: many

cdr3_aa: CASRHSGKLTGELFF
cdr3_nt: TGTGCCAGCAGACACAGCGGGAAATTAACCGGGGAGCTGTTTTTT
j_call: TRBJ2-2
d_call: TRBD2
v_call: TRBV11-3
clone_size: many

cdr3_aa: CASSQRGTNHNEQFF
cdr3_nt: TGTGCCAGCAGCCAACGAGGGACTAATCACAATGAGCAGTTCTTC
j_call: TRBJ2-1
d_call: TRBD2
v_call: TRBV3-1
clone_size: few

cdr3_aa: CASSPPSSTEAFF
cdr3_nt: TGTGCCAGCAGCCCCCCGAGTAGCACTGAAGCTTTCTTT
j_call: TRBJ1-1
d_call: -
v_call: TRBV9
clone_size: -

cdr3_aa: CSVEYEGARTGELFF
cdr3_nt: TGCAGCGTTGAGTATGAGGGGGCGAGGACCGGGGAGCTGTTTTTT
j_call: TRBJ2-2
d_call: TRBD1
v_call: TRBV29-1
clone_size: many

cdr3_aa: CASSEEPGSNQPQHF
cdr3_nt: TGTGCCAGCAGTGAGGAGCCGGGTAGCAATCAGCCCCAGCATTTT
j_call: TRBJ1-5
d_call: -
v_call: TRBV25-1
clone_size: -

cdr3_aa: CASSSDTGRLRTTDYEQYF
cdr3_nt: TGTGCCAGCAGCTCAGACACCGGTCGCCTGAGGACTACCGATTACGAGCAGTACTTC
j_call: TRBJ2-7
d_call: -
v_call: TRBV7-9
clone_size: -

cdr3_aa: CASSILGYGYTF
cdr3_nt: TGTGCCAGTAGTATCCTGGGCTATGGCTACACCTTC
j_call: TRBJ1-2
d_call: -
v_call: TRBV19
clone_size: many

cdr3_aa: CASSIRLALNNEQFF
cdr3_nt: TGTGCCAGTAGTATTAGACTAGCGCTTAACAATGAGCAGTTCTTC
j_call: TRBJ2-1
d_call: TRBD2
v_call: TRBV19
clone_size: -

cdr3_aa: CASYHVDRRETQYF
cdr3_nt: TGTGCCAGCTACCATGTCGATCGGCGAGAGACCCAGTACTTC
j_call: TRBJ2-5
d_call: -
v_call: TRBV25-1
clone_size: -

cdr3_aa: CASSQDWRGRVLGQFF
cdr3_nt: TGCGCCAGCAGCCAAGATTGGCGCGGGAGGGTGCTGGGGCAGTTCTTC
j_call: TRBJ2-1
d_call: TRBD2
v_call: TRBV4-1
clone_size: -

cdr3_aa: CACSRNTIYF
cdr3_nt: TGTGCCTGTTCCCGGAACACCATATATTTT
j_call: TRBJ1-3
d_call: -
v_call: TRBV30
clone_size: many

cdr3_aa: CASSLVGLAGVSYEQYF
cdr3_nt: TGTGCCAGCAGCTTAGTCGGACTAGCGGGAGTCTCCTACGAGCAGTACTTC
j_call: TRBJ2-7
d_call: TRBD2
v_call: TRBV3-1
clone_size: few

cdr3_aa: CASSPWEGDSHNEQFF
cdr3_nt: TGTGCCAGCAGTCCCTGGGAAGGGGACTCCCACAATGAGCAGTTCTTC
j_call: TRBJ2-1
d_call: -
v_call: TRBV12-3/TRBV12-4
clone_size: -

cdr3_aa: CASSLAPAGAGNEQFF
cdr3_nt: TGTGCCAGCAGCTTAGCGCCAGCGGGAGCGGGGAATGAGCAGTTCTTC
j_call: TRBJ2-1
d_call: TRBD2
v_call: TRBV7-6
clone_size: many

cdr3_aa: CASSFGTSVRGSDTQYF
cdr3_nt: TGCGCCAGCAGCTTCGGGACTAGCGTTAGGGGAAGCGATACGCAGTATTTT
j_call: TRBJ2-3
d_call: TRBD2
v_call: TRBV5-1
clone_size: few

cdr3_aa: CASSPHPGANEQYF
cdr3_nt: TGTGCCAGCAGCCCCCACCCCGGGGCGAACGAGCAGTACTTC
j_call: TRBJ2-7
d_call: -
v_call: TRBV9
clone_size: -

cdr3_aa: CASSPLGLAGGNEQFF
cdr3_nt: TGTGCCAGTAGTCCCCTAGGACTAGCGGGAGGTAATGAGCAGTTCTTC
j_call: TRBJ2-1
d_call: TRBD2
v_call: TRBV19
clone_size: few

cdr3_aa: CSVEIVASGRIVQYF
cdr3_nt: TGCAGCGTTGAAATAGTGGCTAGCGGGCGGATTGTGCAGTACTTC
j_call: TRBJ2-7
d_call: TRBD2
v_call: TRBV29-1
clone_size: many

cdr3_aa: CASRAPPDRNTGELFF
cdr3_nt: TGTGCCAGCAGGGCCCCCCCCGACAGGAACACCGGGGAGCTGTTTTTT
j_call: TRBJ2-2
d_call: -
v_call: TRBV6-1
clone_size: -

cdr3_aa: CSGSSIDGDGYTF
cdr3_nt: TGCAGCGGGAGCTCGATCGACGGTGATGGCTACACCTTC
j_call: TRBJ1-2
d_call: -
v_call: TRBV29-1
clone_size: many

cdr3_aa: CASSEGFGNSNQPQHF
cdr3_nt: TGTGCCAGCAGTGAAGGATTCGGGAATAGCAATCAGCCCCAGCATTTT
j_call: TRBJ1-5
d_call: -
v_call: TRBV6-1
clone_size: many

cdr3_aa: CSARTAGVLDTQYF
cdr3_nt: TGCAGTGCTAGAACGGCGGGAGTCTTAGATACGCAGTATTTT
j_call: TRBJ2-3
d_call: TRBD2
v_call: TRBV20-1
clone_size: many

cdr3_aa: CASSPRLAGGITDTQYF
cdr3_nt: TGTGCCAGCAGCCCAAGACTAGCGGGGGGGATCACAGATACGCAGTATTTT
j_call: TRBJ2-3
d_call: TRBD2
v_call: TRBV7-9
clone_size: many